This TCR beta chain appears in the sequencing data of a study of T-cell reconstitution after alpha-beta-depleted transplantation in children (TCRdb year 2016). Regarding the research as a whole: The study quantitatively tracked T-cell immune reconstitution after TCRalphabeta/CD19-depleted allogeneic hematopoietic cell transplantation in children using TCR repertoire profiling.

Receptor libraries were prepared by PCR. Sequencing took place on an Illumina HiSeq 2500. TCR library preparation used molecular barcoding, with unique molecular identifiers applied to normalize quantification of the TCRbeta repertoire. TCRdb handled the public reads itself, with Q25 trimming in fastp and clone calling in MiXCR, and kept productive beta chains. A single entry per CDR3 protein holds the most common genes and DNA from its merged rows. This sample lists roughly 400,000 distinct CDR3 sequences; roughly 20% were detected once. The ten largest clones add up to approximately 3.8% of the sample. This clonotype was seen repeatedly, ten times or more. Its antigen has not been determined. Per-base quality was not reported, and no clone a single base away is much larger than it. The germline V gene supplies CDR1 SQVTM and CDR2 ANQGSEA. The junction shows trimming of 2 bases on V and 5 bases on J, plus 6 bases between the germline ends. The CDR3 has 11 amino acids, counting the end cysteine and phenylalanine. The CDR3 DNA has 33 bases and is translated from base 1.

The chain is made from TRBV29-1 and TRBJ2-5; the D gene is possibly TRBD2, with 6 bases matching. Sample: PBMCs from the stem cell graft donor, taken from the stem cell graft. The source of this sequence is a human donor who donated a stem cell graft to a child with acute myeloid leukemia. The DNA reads TGCAGCGTTGAACGGGGGGAGACCCAGTACTTC. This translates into CSVERGETQYF.